These 25 T cell receptor beta chains share one sample of origin, sequenced in a study of blood T cell repertoires in COVID-19. Repertoires were generated with immunoSEQ multiplex PCR, while TCRdb's copy carries only in-frame clones and drops some. The repertoire consists of tens of thousands of clones, with roughly 79% occurring once and the leading ten covering less than 6%. The sample comprised peripheral blood. The receptor set was obtained from a man aged 80 or over with COVID-19, enrolled during active disease.

This clone has just a few counts. The V call is TRBV11-2, the J call TRBJ1-1; unclear D gene. Germline V gene sequence: CDR1 SGHAT, CDR2 FQNNGV. There are 14 residues in the CDR3. Trimming left V 3 bases short and J 0 bases short, with 8 bases between. The CDR3, as DNA: TGTGCCAGCAGCTTTTCTAATATGAACACTGAAGCTTTCTTT. The encoded protein is CASSFSNMNTEAFF.

This rearrangement joins TRBV7-2 to TRBJ2-4; D possibly corresponds to TRBD1 (5 bases). The V end was cut by 5 bases, the J end by 0 bases, with 14 bases between. The CDR3 spans 16 residues. The germline V gene has CDR1 SGHTA and CDR2 FQGNSA. The CDR3, as DNA: TGTGCCAGCAGCAGAAGGGGCAGAACAGCCAAAAACATTCAGTACTTC. Encoded protein: CASSRRGRTAKNIQYF.

The V call is TRBV30, the J call TRBJ2-1, with 11 nucleotides matching TRBD2. This CDR3 contains 17 residues. CDR1 is GTSNPN and CDR2 is SVGIG in the germline V gene (reference sequence). Unmatched junction bases numbered 9, after V lost 1 base and J lost 4 bases. The chain's CDR3 is CAWSDYLTSGGYNEQFF. The CDR3 nucleotides read TGTGCCTGGAGTGATTACCTAACTAGCGGGGGTTACAATGAGCAGTTCTTC.

The chain couples TRBV7-2 to TRBJ2-3; 13 bases map to TRBD2. The germline CDR1 and CDR2 sequences are SGHTA and FQGNSA. V was pared by 5 bases and J by 4 bases, with 12 bases of the junction left unmatched. The CDR3 length is 18 residues. CDR3 region: CASSLTRLAGGPADTQYF. CDR3 sequence (DNA): TGTGCCAGCAGCCTTACCCGACTAGCGGGGGGCCCGGCAGATACGCAGTATTTT.

The sample holds one count of this clone. The rearrangement uses TRBV5-1 and TRBJ2-3, with a tentative D call TRBD1 (6 bases). The ends were cut back, 1 base at V and 4 bases at J, with 13 bases in the middle. Germline-derived CDR1 and CDR2 are SGHRS and YFSETQ. This CDR3 region has 15 residues. The CDR3 protein is CASSLQSGDPDTQYF. CDR3 nucleotide sequence: TGCGCCAGCAGCTTGCAGTCAGGGGATCCAGATACGCAGTATTTT. The variable domain in full, with the rest retrieved from reference TRBV5-1 and TRBJ2-3, is KAGVTQTPRYLIKTRGQQVTLSCSPISGHRSVSWYQQTPGQGLQFLFEYFSETQRNKGNFPGRFSGRQFSNSRSEMNVSTLELGDSALYLCASSLQSGDPDTQYFGPGTRLTVL.

V is TRBV19 and J is TRBJ2-1; D not certain. Trimming removed 4 bases at V and 2 bases at J, with 15 bases between. CDR1 is LNHDA and CDR2 is SQIVND in the germline V gene (reference sequence). The CDR3 has 16 amino acids. CDR3 in amino acids: CASSKYTASTYNEQFF. The CDR3 DNA reads TGTGCCAGTAGTAAGTACACAGCCAGTACCTACAATGAGCAGTTCTTC.

The chain joins TRBV19 to TRBJ1-5, with 9 nucleotides matching TRBD1. Per the germline V gene, CDR1 is LNHDA and CDR2 is SQIVND (reference sequence). Losses at the gene ends were 7 bases for V and 6 bases for J; bases not matched to a gene: 10. The CDR3 runs to 15 residues. The CDR3 here is CASTSPGQGRQPQHF. CDR3 in DNA: TGTGCCAGTACCTCACCGGGACAGGGTCGTCAGCCCCAGCATTTT.

This clone was detected a few times. The genes are TRBV27 and TRBJ1-5; D is unresolved. This CDR3 is 16 amino acids long. In germline, CDR1 is MNHEY, CDR2 SMNVEV (reference sequence). The V gene lost 2 bases and the J gene lost 2 bases, with 13 bases spanning the gap. The CDR3 bases are TGTGCCAGCAGTTTAGGGCGGGGTCTGGGCAATCAGCCCCAGCATTTT. Its translation is CASSLGRGLGNQPQHF.

V is TRBV7-3 and J is TRBJ2-6, with a weak D call TRBD1 (6 bases). The CDR3 runs to 16 residues. The V gene's germline CDR1 is SGHTA and CDR2 FQGTGA. V was clipped by 5 bases and J by 1 base, with 12 bases between them. CDR3 residues: CASSLGQLSGANVLTF. For the CDR3, the DNA is TGTGCCAGCAGCCTTGGACAGCTATCTGGGGCCAACGTCCTGACTTTC.

The chain couples TRBV13 to TRBJ2-7, with 7 bases identical to TRBD1. There are 15 residues in the CDR3. Trimming cost V 5 bases and J 2 bases; bases outside gene matches: 9. In germline, CDR1 is PRHDT, CDR2 FYEKMQ (reference sequence). The CDR3 is CASSQSGQTTYEQYF. The DNA for the CDR3 is TGTGCCAGCAGCCAATCGGGACAGACAACCTACGAGCAGTACTTC.

This clone was seen more than once but under ten times. This chain links TRBV6-6 with TRBJ2-7; D uncertain. CDR3 length: 14 residues. Germline CDR1 MNHNY, CDR2 SVGAGI (reference sequence). V shed 1 base and J shed 1 base, with 8 bases lying between them. Here the CDR3 DNA reads TGTGCCAGCAGTTACTATCCAGAATCCTACGAGCAGTACTTC. Encoded protein: CASSYYPESYEQYF.

The chain joins TRBV2 to TRBJ2-7; possibly TRBD2 for D (6 bases). V lost 2 bases and J lost 0, with 17 bases in between. CDR1 and CDR2 from the germline V gene are SNHLY and FYNNEI. The CDR3 covers 17 residues. In DNA form, the CDR3 reads TGTGCCAGCAGTGAAAGGGGTCTAGCGTGGAGCTCCTACGAGCAGTACTTC. Translated: CASSERGLAWSSYEQYF.

V and J are TRBV4-2 and TRBJ2-2, with 7 bases identical to TRBD1. After removal of 1 base from V and 2 bases from J, the junction contained 1 base not matched to a gene. CDR3 size: 15 residues. CDR1 LGHNA and CDR2 YNFKEQ come from the germline V gene. DNA for the CDR3: TGTGCCAGCAGCCAAGGGGACAGCAACACCGGGGAGCTGTTTTTT. This codes for CASSQGDSNTGELFF.

The chain links TRBV30 to TRBJ1-1, with D perhaps TRBD1 (6 bases). Germline-derived CDR1 and CDR2 are GTSNPN and SVGIG (reference sequence). Trimming shortened V by 4 bases and J by 0 bases, and 12 bases separated the two germline ends. The CDR3 extends over 14 amino acids. CDR3: CAWNTGLMNTEAFF. CDR3 nucleotides: TGTGCCTGGAACACAGGGCTCATGAACACTGAAGCTTTCTTT.

The J gene is TRBJ2-7, the V gene TRBV4-1; D not resolved. CDR3 length: 17 amino acids. Trimming pared 0 bases from V and 2 bases from J, leaving 17 bases between. CDR1 is MGHRA and CDR2 is YSYEKL in the germline V gene. The CDR3 spells CASSQDSGSDLAYEQYF. As DNA, the CDR3 is TGCGCCAGCAGCCAAGATTCCGGCAGCGACCTAGCCTACGAGCAGTACTTC.

This clone was detected a few times. The chain recombines TRBV19 with TRBJ1-5, with D maybe TRBD1 (5 bases). The CDR3 runs 16 residues. Looked up from germline, CDR1 is LNHDA and CDR2 is SQIVND (reference sequence). V was cut by 5 bases and J by 0 bases, with 14 bases left in between. Here the CDR3 reads CASSLSDSSSNQPQHF. DNA for the CDR3: TGTGCCAGTAGTCTCTCCGACAGTTCTAGCAATCAGCCCCAGCATTTT.

The CDR3 DNA follows: TGTGCCAGCAGCGTAGCCGTCGGGGAGCTGTTTTTT. Its translation is CASSVAVGELFF. V is TRBV9 and J is TRBJ2-2; D gene ambiguous. The CDR3 consists of 12 residues. Germline loops: CDR1 SGDLS, CDR2 YYNGEE. V was shortened by 0 bases and J by 7 bases, with 4 bases between the two germline ends. Together with reference TRBV9 and TRBJ2-2, the CDR3 gives the full variable domain: DSGVTQTPKHLITATGQRVTLRCSPRSGDLSVYWYQQSLDQGLQFLIQYYNGEERAKGNILERFSAQQFPDLHSELNLSSLELGDSALYFCASSVAVGELFFGEGSRLTVL.

This clone has a single count. This chain links TRBV6-5 with TRBJ1-2, with 9 nucleotides matching TRBD1. Germline V lookup: CDR1 MNHEY, CDR2 SVGAGI. J lost 5 bases, V lost 2 bases, and 3 bases had no gene match. The CDR3 has 14 residues. CDR3 in DNA: TGTGCCAGCAGTTACGCCGGGACAGGGTATGGCTACACCTTC. This gives the protein CASSYAGTGYGYTF.

The rearrangement links TRBV11-2 to TRBJ1-2; 8 positions match TRBD1. After removal of 3 bases from V and 4 bases from J, the junction contained 1 base not matched to a gene. This CDR3 comprises 13 residues. CDR1 is SGHAT, CDR2 FQNNGV, per germline. The CDR3 here is CASSLDRVYGYTF. CDR3 nucleotide sequence: TGTGCCAGCAGCTTGGACAGGGTCTATGGCTACACCTTC. The whole variable domain, remainder taken from reference TRBV11-2 and TRBJ1-2, is EAGVAQSPRYKIIEKRQSVAFWCNPISGHATLYWYQQILGQGPKLLIQFQNNGVVDDSQLPKDRFSAERLKGVDSTLKIQPAKLEDSAVYLCASSLDRVYGYTFGSGTRLTVV.

The V and J genes are TRBV11-2 and TRBJ1-2; 8 bases line up with TRBD1. Trimming removed 3 bases from V and 5 bases from J; junction bases left unmatched: 8. CDR1 and CDR2 (germline): SGHAT, FQNNGV. This CDR3 contains 15 residues. DNA for the CDR3: TGTGCCAGCAGCTTTCCCGGACAGGGCTATTATGGCTACACCTTC. It yields the protein CASSFPGQGYYGYTF.

The chain has TRBV5-1 and TRBJ2-3, with 7 bases lining up with TRBD1. CDR3 length equals 14 residues. The germline V gene encodes CDR1 SGHRS and CDR2 YFSETQ. V lost 6 bases and J lost 3; bases outside the gene matches: 7. CDR3 sequence reads: CASNHRGLTDTQYF. CDR3 coding DNA: TGCGCCAGCAATCACAGGGGTCTGACAGATACGCAGTATTTT.

The rearrangement links TRBV19 to TRBJ2-7; 7 bases fit TRBD2. Trimming at V came to 3 bases and at J to 6 bases, leaving 8 bases not matched to a gene. CDR3 length: 14 amino acids. Germline V lookup: CDR1 LNHDA, CDR2 SQIVND (reference sequence). CDR3 DNA: TGTGCCAGTAGTATGGGTCCCAGGGAGGGCGAGCAGTACTTC. The encoded protein is CASSMGPREGEQYF.

V and J are TRBV12-5 and TRBJ2-3, with D possibly TRBD2 on 6 matching bases. There are 19 residues in the CDR3. The V and J ends lost 3 bases and 0 bases respectively, with 22 bases between them. Germline V gene lookup returns CDR1 LGHNT and CDR2 FRNRAP. The CDR3 region is CASGLFWGVADSSTDTQYF. The CDR3 DNA follows: TGTGCTAGTGGTTTATTTTGGGGGGTGGCAGACTCTAGCACAGATACGCAGTATTTT.

In its sample, this clone was seen a few times. This chain joins TRBV6-5 and TRBJ1-2, with TRBD1 identical over 8 bases. Germline assignment: CDR1 MNHEY and CDR2 SVGAGI. The V and J ends lost 8 bases and 8 bases, in that order; junction bases with no gene match: 13. This CDR3 has 14 amino acids. The CDR3 region has the DNA TGTGCCAGCGCCTTGGACAGGGATCTCTACGGCTACACCTTC. The encoded protein is CASALDRDLYGYTF.

The chain links TRBV6-2 or TRBV6-3 to TRBJ1-1; D remains ambiguous. Trimming shortened V by 5 bases and J by 3 bases, and 10 bases separated the two germline ends. The CDR3 totals 13 residues. The germline V gene has CDR1 MNHEY and CDR2 SVGEGT. The chain's CDR3 is CASSREEYTEAFF. The DNA of the CDR3 is TGTGCCAGCAGTCGGGAGGAGTACACTGAAGCTTTCTTT.